The source of this TCR beta chain is a study of blood T cell repertoires in COVID-19. Across the whole study: COVID-19 samples collected from the United States, Italy and Spain covered acute and convalescent phases.

Original methodology: Estimates of nucleated cell counts were drawn from the amplification of reference gene primers. Data came from immunoSEQ multiplex PCR; TCRdb stores just in-frame clones and leaves some out. From that table come the V and J calls and clone size; the DNA was used to work out D and trimming. The table lists a few hundred thousand clones, around 87% of them singletons. The study recruited people aged roughly 18 to 95 years across under 25 US areas. Before being deemed recovered, Cohort 3 donors had two negative PCRs, clearance, or symptom resolution. The receptor's source is a young man who had recovered from COVID-19. Sequencing was done on a sample of PBMCs or T cells enriched from blood (not recorded which).

The CDR3 bases are TGTGCCAGCAGCACCCCGGGAGGGATCGATGGCTACACCTTC. Protein: CASSTPGGIDGYTF. The chain couples TRBV7-9 to TRBJ1-2; D is unclear. V lost 5 bases and J lost 6, with 16 bases in between. The CDR3 contains 14 residues. From germline, CDR1 is SEHNR and CDR2 FQNEAQ (reference sequence). Full variable domain (remainder filled in from reference TRBV7-9 and TRBJ1-2): DTGVSQNPRHKITKRGQNVTFRCDPISEHNRLYWYRQTLGQGPEFLTYFQNEAQLEKSRLLSDRFSAERPKGSFSTLEIQRTEQGDSAMYLCASSTPGGIDGYTFGSGTRLTVV.